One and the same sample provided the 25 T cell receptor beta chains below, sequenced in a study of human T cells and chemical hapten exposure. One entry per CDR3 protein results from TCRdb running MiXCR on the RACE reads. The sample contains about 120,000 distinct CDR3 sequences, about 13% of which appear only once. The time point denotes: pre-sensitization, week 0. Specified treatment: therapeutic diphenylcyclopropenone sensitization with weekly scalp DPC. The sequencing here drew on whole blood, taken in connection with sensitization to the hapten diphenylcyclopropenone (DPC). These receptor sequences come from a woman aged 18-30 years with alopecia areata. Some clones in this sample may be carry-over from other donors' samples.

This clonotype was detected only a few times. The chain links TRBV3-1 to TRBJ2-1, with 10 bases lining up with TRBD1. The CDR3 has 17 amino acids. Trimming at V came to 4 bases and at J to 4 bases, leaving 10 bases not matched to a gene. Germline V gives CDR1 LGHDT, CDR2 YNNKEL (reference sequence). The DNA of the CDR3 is TGTGCCAGCAGCCGGAGAACGACGGGACAGGGGTACAATGAGCAGTTCTTC. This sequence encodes CASSRRTTGQGYNEQFF.

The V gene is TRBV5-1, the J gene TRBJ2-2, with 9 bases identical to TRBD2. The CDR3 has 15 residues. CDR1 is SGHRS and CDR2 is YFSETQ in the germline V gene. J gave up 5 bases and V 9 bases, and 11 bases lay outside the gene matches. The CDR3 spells CANSPDSGGTGELFF. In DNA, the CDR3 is TGCGCCAACTCACCGGATAGCGGGGGAACCGGGGAGCTGTTTTTT. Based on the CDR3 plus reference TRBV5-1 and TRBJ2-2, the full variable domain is KAGVTQTPRYLIKTRGQQVTLSCSPISGHRSVSWYQQTPGQGLQFLFEYFSETQRNKGNFPGRFSGRQFSNSRSEMNVSTLELGDSALYLCANSPDSGGTGELFFGEGSRLTVL.

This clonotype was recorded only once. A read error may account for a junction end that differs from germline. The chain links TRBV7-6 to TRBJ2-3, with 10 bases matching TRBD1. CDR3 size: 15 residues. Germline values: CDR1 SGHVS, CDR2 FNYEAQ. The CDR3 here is CASSLRTGGLDAQYF. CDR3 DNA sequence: TGTGCCAGCAGCTTAAGGACAGGGGGTTTAGATGCGCAGTATTTT.

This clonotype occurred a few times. CDR3 protein: CASSQDPAGGYNEQFF. CDR3 DNA sequence: TGCGCCAGCAGCCAAGATCCCGCGGGGGGCTACAATGAGCAGTTCTTC. The genes are TRBV4-3 and TRBJ2-1; the match to TRBD2 covers 8 bases. The CDR3 has 16 amino acids. The V segment lost 0 bases and the J segment 3 bases; nucleotides outside the gene matches: 4. CDR1 is LGHNA and CDR2 is YSLEER in the germline V gene.

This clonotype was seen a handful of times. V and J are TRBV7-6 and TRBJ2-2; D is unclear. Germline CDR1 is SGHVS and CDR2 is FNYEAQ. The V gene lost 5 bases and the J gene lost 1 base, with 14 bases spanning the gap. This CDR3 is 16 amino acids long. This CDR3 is CASSLNIFRNTGELFF. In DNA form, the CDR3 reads TGTGCCAGCAGCCTAAACATTTTCCGGAACACCGGGGAGCTGTTTTTT.

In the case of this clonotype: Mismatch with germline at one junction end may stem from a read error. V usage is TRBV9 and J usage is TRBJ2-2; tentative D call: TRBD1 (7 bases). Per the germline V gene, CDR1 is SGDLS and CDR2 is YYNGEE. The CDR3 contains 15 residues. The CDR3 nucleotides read TGTGCAAGCAGGGGGGACAGCGGACCGACCGGGGAGCTGTTTTTT. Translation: CASRGDSGPTGELFF.

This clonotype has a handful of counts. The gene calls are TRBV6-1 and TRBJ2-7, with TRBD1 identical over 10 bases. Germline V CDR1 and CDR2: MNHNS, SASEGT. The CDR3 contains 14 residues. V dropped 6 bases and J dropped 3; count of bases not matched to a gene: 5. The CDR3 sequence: CASRTGTGDYEQYF. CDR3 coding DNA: TGTGCCAGCAGGACCGGGACAGGGGACTACGAGCAGTACTTC.

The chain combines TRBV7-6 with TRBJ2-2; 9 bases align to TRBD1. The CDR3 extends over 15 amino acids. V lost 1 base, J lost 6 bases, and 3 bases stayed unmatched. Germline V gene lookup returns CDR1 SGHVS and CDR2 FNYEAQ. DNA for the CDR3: TGTGCCAGCAGCTTAGTACAGGGGGCGTCCGGGGAGCTGTTTTTT. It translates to CASSLVQGASGELFF.

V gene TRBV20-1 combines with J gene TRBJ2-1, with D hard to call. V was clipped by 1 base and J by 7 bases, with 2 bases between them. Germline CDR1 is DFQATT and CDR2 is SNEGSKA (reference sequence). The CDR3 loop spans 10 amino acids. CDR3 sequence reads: CSARVNEQFF. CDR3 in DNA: TGCAGTGCTAGAGTTAATGAGCAGTTCTTC.

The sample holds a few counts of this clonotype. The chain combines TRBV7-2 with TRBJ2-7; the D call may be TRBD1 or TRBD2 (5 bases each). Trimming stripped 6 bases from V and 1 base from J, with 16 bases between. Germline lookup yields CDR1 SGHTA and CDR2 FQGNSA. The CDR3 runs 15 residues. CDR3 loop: CASRVRDGVSYEQYF. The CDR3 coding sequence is TGTGCCAGCAGAGTCCGGGACGGCGTTTCCTACGAGCAGTACTTC.

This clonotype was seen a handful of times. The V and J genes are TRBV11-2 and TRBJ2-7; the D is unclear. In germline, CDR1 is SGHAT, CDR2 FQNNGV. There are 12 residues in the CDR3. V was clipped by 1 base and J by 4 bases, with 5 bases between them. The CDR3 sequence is CASSLGQYEQYF. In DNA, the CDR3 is TGTGCCAGCAGCTTAGGGCAGTACGAGCAGTACTTC.

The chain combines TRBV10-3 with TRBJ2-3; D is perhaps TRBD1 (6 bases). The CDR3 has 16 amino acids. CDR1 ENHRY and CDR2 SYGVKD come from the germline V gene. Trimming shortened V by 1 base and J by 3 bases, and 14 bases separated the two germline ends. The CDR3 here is CAISEWSPGTTDTQYF. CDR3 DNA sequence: TGTGCCATCAGTGAGTGGTCCCCCGGGACAACAGATACGCAGTATTTT.

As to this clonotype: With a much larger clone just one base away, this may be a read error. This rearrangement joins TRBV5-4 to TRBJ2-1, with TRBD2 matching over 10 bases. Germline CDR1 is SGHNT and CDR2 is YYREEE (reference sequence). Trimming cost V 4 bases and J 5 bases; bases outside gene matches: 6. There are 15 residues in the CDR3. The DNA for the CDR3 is TGTGCCAGCAGCGCCGGGACTAGCGTTCACAATGAGCAGTTCTTC. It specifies CASSAGTSVHNEQFF.

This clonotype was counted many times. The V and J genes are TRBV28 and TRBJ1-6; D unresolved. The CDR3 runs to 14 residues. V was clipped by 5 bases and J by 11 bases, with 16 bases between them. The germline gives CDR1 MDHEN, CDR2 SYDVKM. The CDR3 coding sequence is TGTGCCAGCAGTCTCAACTCACAGAATACACCCCTCCACTTT. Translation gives CASSLNSQNTPLHF.

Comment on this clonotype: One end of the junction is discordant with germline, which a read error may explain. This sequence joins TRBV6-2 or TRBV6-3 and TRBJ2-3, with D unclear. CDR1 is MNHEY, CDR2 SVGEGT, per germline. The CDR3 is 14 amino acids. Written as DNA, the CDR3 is TGTGCCAGCAGTTATAGAGAGGTCACGGATACGCTGTATTTT. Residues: CASSYREVTDTLYF.

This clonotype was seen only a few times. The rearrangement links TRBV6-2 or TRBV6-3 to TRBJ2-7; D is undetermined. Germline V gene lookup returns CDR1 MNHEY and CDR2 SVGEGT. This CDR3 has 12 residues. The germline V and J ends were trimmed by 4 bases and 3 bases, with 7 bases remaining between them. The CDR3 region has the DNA TGTGCCAGCAGTTTTTTGATCTACGAGCAGTACTTC. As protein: CASSFLIYEQYF.

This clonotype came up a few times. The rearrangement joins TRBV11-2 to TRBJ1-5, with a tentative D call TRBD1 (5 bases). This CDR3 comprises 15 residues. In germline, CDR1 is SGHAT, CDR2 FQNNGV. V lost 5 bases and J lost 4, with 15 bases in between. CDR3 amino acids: CASSAQWGGNQPQHF. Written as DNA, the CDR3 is TGTGCCAGCAGCGCCCAGTGGGGGGGGAATCAGCCCCAGCATTTT. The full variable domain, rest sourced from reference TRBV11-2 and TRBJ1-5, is EAGVAQSPRYKIIEKRQSVAFWCNPISGHATLYWYQQILGQGPKLLIQFQNNGVVDDSQLPKDRFSAERLKGVDSTLKIQPAKLEDSAVYLCASSAQWGGNQPQHFGDGTRLSIL.

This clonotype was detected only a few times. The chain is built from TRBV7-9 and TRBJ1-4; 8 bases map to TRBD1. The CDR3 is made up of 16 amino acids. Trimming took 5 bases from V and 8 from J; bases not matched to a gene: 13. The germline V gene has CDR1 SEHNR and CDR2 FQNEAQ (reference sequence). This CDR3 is CASSARSGGAGEKLFF. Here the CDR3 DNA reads TGTGCCAGCAGCGCCCGATCAGGGGGCGCGGGGGAAAAACTGTTTTTT.

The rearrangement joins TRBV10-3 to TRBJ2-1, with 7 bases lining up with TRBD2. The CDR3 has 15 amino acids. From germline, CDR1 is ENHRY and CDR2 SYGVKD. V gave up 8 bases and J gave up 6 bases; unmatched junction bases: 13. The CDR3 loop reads CAIGTYSPGGNEQFF. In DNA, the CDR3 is TGTGCCATCGGGACGTATAGTCCGGGAGGCAATGAGCAGTTCTTC.

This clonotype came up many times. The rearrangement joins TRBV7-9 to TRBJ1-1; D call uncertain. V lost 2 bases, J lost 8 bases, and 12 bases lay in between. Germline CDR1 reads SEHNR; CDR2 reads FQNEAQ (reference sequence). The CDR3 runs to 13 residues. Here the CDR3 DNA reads TGTGCCAGCAGCTTAACTGAACGCAAAGAAGCTTTCTTT. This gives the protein CASSLTERKEAFF.

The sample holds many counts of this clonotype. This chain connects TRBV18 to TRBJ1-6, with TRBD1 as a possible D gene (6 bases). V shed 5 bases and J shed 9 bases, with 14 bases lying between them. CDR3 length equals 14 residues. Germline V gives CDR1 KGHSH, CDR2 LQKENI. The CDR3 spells CASSDRSLVSPLHF. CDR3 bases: TGTGCCAGCTCAGACAGGTCCCTGGTTTCACCCCTCCACTTT.

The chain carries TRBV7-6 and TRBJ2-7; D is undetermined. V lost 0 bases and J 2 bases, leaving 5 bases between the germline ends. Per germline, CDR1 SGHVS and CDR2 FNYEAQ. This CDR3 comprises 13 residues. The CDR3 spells CASSLAETYEQYF. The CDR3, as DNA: TGTGCCAGCAGCTTAGCTGAAACCTACGAGCAGTACTTC.

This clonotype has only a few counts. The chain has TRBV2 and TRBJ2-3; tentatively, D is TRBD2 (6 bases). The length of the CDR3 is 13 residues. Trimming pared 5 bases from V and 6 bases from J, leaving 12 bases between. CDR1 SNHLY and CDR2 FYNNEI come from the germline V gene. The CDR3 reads CASSLAGLDTQYF. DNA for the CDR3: TGTGCCAGCAGTCTCGCGGGGCTTGATACGCAGTATTTT.

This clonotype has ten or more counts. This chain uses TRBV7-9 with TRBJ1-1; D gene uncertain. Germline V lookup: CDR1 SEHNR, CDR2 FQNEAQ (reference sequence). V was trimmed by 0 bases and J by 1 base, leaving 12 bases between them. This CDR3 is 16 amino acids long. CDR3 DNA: TGTGCCAGCAGCTTAGCAAGTGCGGCCGCGAACACTGAAGCTTTCTTT. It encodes CASSLASAAANTEAFF.

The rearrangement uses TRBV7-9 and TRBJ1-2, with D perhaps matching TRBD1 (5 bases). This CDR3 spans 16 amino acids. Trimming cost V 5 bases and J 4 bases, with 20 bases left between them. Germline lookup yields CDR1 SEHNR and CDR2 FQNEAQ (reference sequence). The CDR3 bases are TGTGCCAGCAGCCCCGGGACCGGATCTAGTACCTATGGCTACACCTTC. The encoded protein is CASSPGTGSSTYGYTF.